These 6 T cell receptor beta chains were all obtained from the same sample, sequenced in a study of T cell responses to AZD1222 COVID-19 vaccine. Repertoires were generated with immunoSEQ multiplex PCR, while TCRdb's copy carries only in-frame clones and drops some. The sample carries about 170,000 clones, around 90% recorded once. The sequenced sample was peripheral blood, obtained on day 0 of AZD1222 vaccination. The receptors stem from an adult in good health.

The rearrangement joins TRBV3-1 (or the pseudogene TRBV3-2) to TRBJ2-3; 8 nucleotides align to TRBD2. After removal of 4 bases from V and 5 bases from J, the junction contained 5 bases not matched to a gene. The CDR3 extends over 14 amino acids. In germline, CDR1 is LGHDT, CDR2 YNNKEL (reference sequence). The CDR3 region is CASSRSAGVDTQYF. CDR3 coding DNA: TGTGCCAGCAGCCGATCAGCGGGAGTAGATACGCAGTATTTT.

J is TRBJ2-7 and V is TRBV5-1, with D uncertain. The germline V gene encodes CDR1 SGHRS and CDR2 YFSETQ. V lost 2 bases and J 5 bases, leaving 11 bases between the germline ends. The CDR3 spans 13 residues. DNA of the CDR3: TGCGCCAGCAGCTTACAGCCGCCTCACGAGCAGTACTTC. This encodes CASSLQPPHEQYF. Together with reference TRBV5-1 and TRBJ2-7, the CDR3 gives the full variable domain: KAGVTQTPRYLIKTRGQQVTLSCSPISGHRSVSWYQQTPGQGLQFLFEYFSETQRNKGNFPGRFSGRQFSNSRSEMNVSTLELGDSALYLCASSLQPPHEQYFGPGTRLTVT.

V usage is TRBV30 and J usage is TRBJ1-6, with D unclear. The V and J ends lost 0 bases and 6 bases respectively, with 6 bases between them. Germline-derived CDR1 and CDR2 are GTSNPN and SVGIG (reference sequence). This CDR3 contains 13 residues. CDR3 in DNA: TGTGCCTGGAGTGTAGGCCGTAATTCACCCCTCCACTTT. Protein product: CAWSVGRNSPLHF.

CDR3 DNA sequence: TGCAGCGTTCCCCGGGAACCGCAGTATTTT. It encodes CSVPREPQYF. The gene calls are TRBV29-1 and TRBJ2-3; D may be TRBD2 (5 bases). V dropped 5 bases and J dropped 10 bases, with 10 bases sitting between them. The CDR3 is 10 amino acids. CDR1 is SQVTM and CDR2 is ANQGSEA in the germline V gene.

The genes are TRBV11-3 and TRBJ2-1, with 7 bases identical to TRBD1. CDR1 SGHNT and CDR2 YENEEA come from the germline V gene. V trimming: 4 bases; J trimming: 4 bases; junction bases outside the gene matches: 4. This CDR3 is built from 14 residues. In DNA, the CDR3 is TGTGCCAGCAGCTCCGGGACAGTTTACAATGAGCAGTTCTTC. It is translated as CASSSGTVYNEQFF.

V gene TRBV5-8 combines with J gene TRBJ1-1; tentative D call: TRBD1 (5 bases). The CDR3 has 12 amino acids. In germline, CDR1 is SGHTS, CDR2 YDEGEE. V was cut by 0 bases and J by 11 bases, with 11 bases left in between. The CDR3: CASSLEGLRAFF. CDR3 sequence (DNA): TGTGCCAGCAGCTTGGAGGGGCTGAGGGCTTTCTTT.